Below are 4 T cell receptor beta chains sequenced from a single sample in a study of post-analysis software for immune sequencing data. Study-wide points: TRBV5-6, TRBV5-1 and TRBV20-1 were among roughly 5 TRBV segments more frequent in patients than controls.

No antigen has been assigned to these receptors. Unique molecular identifiers were carried by the TCR beta cDNA libraries. TCRdb reanalysed the PCR reads using MiXCR and keeps one entry per CDR3 protein. The sample holds over 150,000 distinct CDR3 sequences; 30% are singletons and the top ten take roughly 1.6%. Sequencing was carried out using blood. The receptors shown here come from a girl under 18 with multiple sclerosis.

This clonotype was seen just once. One base away lies a much larger clone, so this may be a sequencing read error. The J gene is TRBJ2-1, the V gene TRBV29-1, with a possible D match to TRBD1 (6 bases). The germline gives CDR1 SQVTM, CDR2 ANQGSEA. Trimming took 5 bases from V and 9 from J, leaving 29 bases between them. CDR3 length: 17 amino acids. The CDR3 sequence: CSVRARFLGTIDSEQFF. The CDR3 coding sequence is TGCAGCGTTCGGGCCCGATTTCTGGGGACAATCGACAGTGAGCAGTTCTTC.

The chain combines TRBV29-1 with TRBJ1-1; D might be TRBD1 (5 bases). Per the germline V gene, CDR1 is SQVTM and CDR2 is ANQGSEA. CDR3 length equals 14 residues. Trimming left V 1 base short and J 6 bases short, with 15 bases between. The CDR3 coding sequence is TGCAGCGTTGAAGTGTCCCAGGCCAGGGCTGAAGCTTTCTTT. Its protein product is CSVEVSQARAEAFF.

Points on this clonotype: One base away lies a much larger clone, so this may be a sequencing read error. The CDR3 protein is CGVAAPQAKTQYF. CDR3 nucleotides: TGCGGCGTTGCGGCCCCACAGGCTAAGACCCAGTACTTC. The gene calls are TRBV29-1 and TRBJ2-5; maybe TRBD1 (5 bases). This CDR3 has 13 residues. Germline CDR1 and CDR2: SQVTM and ANQGSEA.

In this sample, this clonotype turned up many times. V is TRBV20-1 and J is TRBJ2-4; D might be TRBD1 (6 bases). Trimming left V 3 bases short and J 7 bases short, with 19 bases between. The germline V gene encodes CDR1 DFQATT and CDR2 SNEGSKA (reference sequence). The CDR3 totals 15 residues. CDR3 region: CSASMGARGRNIQYF. The CDR3 nucleotides are TGCAGTGCTAGTATGGGGGCAAGGGGTAGGAACATTCAGTACTTC.